This passage covers 18 T cell receptor beta chains from one sample sequenced in a study of shared clonotypes between healthy human individuals. Clones were sequenced by immunoSEQ multiplex PCR, and TCRdb holds only the in-frame ones, with some missing. The data show around 720,000 clones, about 80% seen once. Sequenced material: memory CD4+ T cells sorted from blood. The subset: CD45RA-negative fraction. Source of these receptors: a woman in her twenties or thirties in good health.

The chain carries TRBV9 and TRBJ2-2, with TRBD2 as a possible D gene (6 bases). The CDR3 loop spans 14 amino acids. Germline V CDR1 and CDR2: SGDLS, YYNGEE. Trimming removed 0 bases from V and 7 bases from J, with 10 bases in between. In nucleotides, the CDR3 is TGTGCCAGCAGCGTAGTCGGGAGTGGCGGGGAGCTGTTTTTT. Protein sequence: CASSVVGSGGELFF.

V is TRBV2 and J is TRBJ2-3; the match to TRBD1 covers 8 bases. With 5 bases clipped from V and 5 bases from J, the junction kept 9 bases outside the gene matches. Germline CDR1 reads SNHLY; CDR2 reads FYNNEI. The CDR3 is 15 residues long. This CDR3 reads CASSSQGVRGDTQYF. The CDR3 bases are TGTGCCAGCAGTTCACAGGGGGTGCGGGGAGATACGCAGTATTTT.

This rearrangement joins TRBV19 to TRBJ1-1, with TRBD1 as a possible D gene (6 bases). CDR1 and CDR2 (germline): LNHDA, SQIVND (reference sequence). This CDR3 is built from 13 residues. Trimming cost V 5 bases and J 1 base, with 8 bases left between them. In DNA, the CDR3 is TGTGCCAGTAGTTGGGACAAGAACACTGAAGCTTTCTTT. Translating gives CASSWDKNTEAFF.

The V and J genes are TRBV28 and TRBJ2-7, with D possibly called TRBD1 or TRBD2 (5 bases each). Germline assignment: CDR1 MDHEN and CDR2 SYDVKM. This CDR3 spans 15 amino acids. V was pared by 3 bases and J by 4 bases, with 16 bases between. Written as DNA, the CDR3 is TGTGCCAGCAGTTTCGACTCTCGGGACCCTTACGAGCAGTACTTC. Its protein is CASSFDSRDPYEQYF. The whole variable domain, remainder taken from reference TRBV28 and TRBJ2-7, is DVKVTQSSRYLVKRTGEKVFLECVQDMDHENMFWYRQDPGLGLRLIYFSYDVKMKEKGDIPEGYSVSREKKERFSLILESASTNQTSMYLCASSFDSRDPYEQYFGPGTRLTVT.

This clone showed up many times. The chain links TRBV19 to TRBJ1-5, with D perhaps TRBD1 (5 bases). Germline V lookup: CDR1 LNHDA, CDR2 SQIVND (reference sequence). The CDR3 length is 15 residues. V was trimmed by 4 bases and J by 1 base, leaving 11 bases between them. CDR3 DNA sequence: TGTGCCAGTAGTACCGAGGGACTGAGCAATCAGCCCCAGCATTTT. Amino acids: CASSTEGLSNQPQHF.

This clone was found once. This sequence joins TRBV15 and TRBJ1-1, with D unresolved. V shed 1 base and J shed 1 base, with 13 bases lying between them. The CDR3 has 16 residues. CDR1 and CDR2 from the germline V gene are LNHNV and YYDKDF (reference sequence). The DNA of the CDR3 is TGTGCCACCAGCAGAGGGCTCGCGGGAGGGAACACTGAAGCTTTCTTT. Translating gives CATSRGLAGGNTEAFF.

This chain joins TRBV11-3 and TRBJ2-1; D is unresolved. The CDR3 extends over 13 amino acids. Germline CDR1 and CDR2: SGHNT and YENEEA. V lost 5 bases, J lost 2 bases, and 7 bases lay in between. The CDR3 DNA is TGTGCCAGCAGCACCCCTCCCTACAATGAGCAGTTCTTC. It specifies CASSTPPYNEQFF.

The chain links TRBV11-2 to TRBJ2-5, with 8 bases aligning to TRBD1. Germline CDR1 SGHAT, CDR2 FQNNGV. The CDR3 is made up of 19 amino acids. After removal of 0 bases from V and 5 bases from J, the junction contained 17 bases not matched to a gene. In nucleotides, the CDR3 is TGTGCCAGCAGCTTAGATGCGTCCGGGACAGGACACCGGGAGGAGACCCAGTACTTC. Translating it yields CASSLDASGTGHREETQYF.

This chain joins TRBV10-3 and TRBJ1-1; TRBD1 might be the D (6 bases). V lost 10 bases, J lost 5 bases, and 23 bases lay in between. The germline V gene has CDR1 ENHRY and CDR2 SYGVKD. This CDR3 comprises 15 residues. As DNA, the CDR3 is TGTGCCACTAAATTGAACAGGGAGGCAGGAACTGAAGCTTTCTTT. Translation: CATKLNREAGTEAFF.

This sequence joins TRBV2 and TRBJ2-5; D is unclear. The end of the DNA aligns better with TRBJ2-7, so the J call may be wrong. This CDR3 region has 13 residues. The germline gives CDR1 SNHLY, CDR2 FYNNEI. The CDR3 DNA follows: TGTGCCAGCAGTGCAGTGTTATCCTACGAGCAGTACTTC. Translation gives CASSAVLSYEQYF.

The chain is built from TRBV19 and TRBJ2-2, with unresolved D. Germline V CDR1 and CDR2: LNHDA, SQIVND (reference sequence). The CDR3 loop spans 14 amino acids. V shed 5 bases and J shed 5 bases, with 12 bases lying between them. CDR3 residues: CASSSPYYTGELFF. CDR3 bases: TGTGCCAGTAGTTCACCATACTATACCGGGGAGCTGTTTTTT. Together with reference TRBV19 and TRBJ2-2, the CDR3 gives the full variable domain: DGGITQSPKYLFRKEGQNVTLSCEQNLNHDAMYWYRQDPGQGLRLIYYSQIVNDFQKGDIAEGYSVSREKKESFPLTVTSAQKNPTAFYLCASSSPYYTGELFFGEGSRLTVL.

The chain recombines TRBV10-3 with TRBJ2-1; TRBD1 matches 8 bases. CDR3 length: 13 amino acids. Germline loops: CDR1 ENHRY, CDR2 SYGVKD. V shed 4 bases and J 10 bases; nucleotides not matched to a gene: 6. CDR3 residues: CAISVGDRREQFF. CDR3 coding DNA: TGTGCCATCAGTGTGGGGGACAGGCGGGAGCAGTTCTTC.

V is TRBV7-2 and J is TRBJ2-3, with TRBD2 identical over 7 bases. With 0 bases clipped from V and 2 bases from J, the junction kept 5 bases outside the gene matches. Looked up from germline, CDR1 is SGHTA and CDR2 is FQGNSA. This CDR3 is 16 amino acids long. The CDR3 here is CASSLASLAVTDTQYF. CDR3 in DNA: TGTGCCAGCAGCTTAGCCAGTCTAGCGGTCACAGATACGCAGTATTTT.

The chain combines TRBV4-1 with TRBJ2-2, with no clear D. Deletions cut 4 bases from V and 3 bases from J, with 3 bases between. The CDR3 length is 12 residues. Germline CDR1 MGHRA, CDR2 YSYEKL. The CDR3: CASSPHTGELFF. DNA for the CDR3: TGCGCCAGCAGCCCTCACACCGGGGAGCTGTTTTTT.

This rearrangement joins TRBV28 to TRBJ2-5; D is possibly TRBD1 or TRBD2 (5 bases each). Germline CDR1 reads MDHEN; CDR2 reads SYDVKM. This CDR3 has 14 amino acids. The V and J ends lost 2 bases and 2 bases respectively, with 9 bases between them. The CDR3 DNA follows: TGTGCCAGCAGTTTAGGTTGGGGGCAAGAGACCCAGTACTTC. This gives the protein CASSLGWGQETQYF. Filled out from reference TRBV28 and TRBJ2-5, the complete variable domain reads DVKVTQSSRYLVKRTGEKVFLECVQDMDHENMFWYRQDPGLGLRLIYFSYDVKMKEKGDIPEGYSVSREKKERFSLILESASTNQTSMYLCASSLGWGQETQYFGPGTRLLVL.

The chain combines TRBV7-9 with TRBJ2-3, with TRBD2 matching 11 bases. Trimming cost V 0 bases and J 8 bases; bases outside gene matches: 4. Germline-derived CDR1 and CDR2 are SEHNR and FQNEAQ (reference sequence). This CDR3 spans 15 amino acids. CDR3 DNA: TGTGCCAGCAGCTTAGCTCTAGCGGGGGGCGGTACGCAGTATTTT. Its translation: CASSLALAGGGTQYF.

The chain is built from TRBV5-1 and TRBJ2-1; D possibly corresponds to TRBD1 (6 bases). CDR1 is SGHRS and CDR2 is YFSETQ in the germline V gene. The CDR3 sequence is 14 residues long. Between the trimmed V and J ends, which lost 4 bases and 6 bases, there was a span of 14 bases. The CDR3 coding sequence is TGCGCCAGCAGCAGGCAGGGGCCTTTCAATGAGCAGTTCTTC. Its protein product is CASSRQGPFNEQFF.

The rearrangement joins TRBV10-2 to TRBJ2-7; D not resolved. The ends were cut back, 5 bases at V and 0 bases at J, with 11 bases in the middle. The CDR3 runs 14 residues. The germline CDR1 and CDR2 sequences are WSHSY and SAAADI. The CDR3 region has the DNA TGCGCCAGCAGTCGGACGGCGCCCTCCTACGAGCAGTACTTC. Residues: CASSRTAPSYEQYF.